The present TCR beta chain was sequenced within a study of blood T cell repertoires in COVID-19. For the study at large: Samples taken during acute and convalescent COVID-19 were collected in the United States, Italy and Spain. T cells, B-cell-depleted T cells, or PBMCs supplied cDNA or gDNA.

The trim removed 6 bases at V and 3 bases at J, leaving 3 bases unmatched. This CDR3 has 13 residues. The V gene's germline CDR1 is SGHRS and CDR2 YFSETQ. Authors' data handling: Amplified reference gene primers provided the basis for estimating nucleated cell counts. The repertoire was sequenced with immunoSEQ multiplex PCR; TCRdb's copy has only in-frame clones and lacks some. D and trimming were read from the DNA, whereas the V and J calls and clone size are those reported in that table. Of about 200,000 clones listed, approximately 85% are singletons. The chain couples TRBV5-1 to TRBJ1-3; 7 positions match TRBD1. The clonotype comes from a woman older than 75 with acute or convalescent COVID-19. Sequences were obtained from peripheral blood. The CDR3 nucleotides are TGCGCCAGCACACAGGGGAGTGGAAACACCATATATTTT. Its translation is CASTQGSGNTIYF.